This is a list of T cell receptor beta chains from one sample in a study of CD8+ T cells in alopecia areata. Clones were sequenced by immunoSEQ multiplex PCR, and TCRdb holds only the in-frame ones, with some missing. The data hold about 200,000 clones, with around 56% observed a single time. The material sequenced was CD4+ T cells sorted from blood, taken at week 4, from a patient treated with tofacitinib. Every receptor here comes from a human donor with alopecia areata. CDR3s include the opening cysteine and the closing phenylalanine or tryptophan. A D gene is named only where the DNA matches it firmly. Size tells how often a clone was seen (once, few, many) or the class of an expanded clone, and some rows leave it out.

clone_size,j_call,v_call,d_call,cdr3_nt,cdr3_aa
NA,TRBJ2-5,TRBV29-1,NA,TGCAGCGTTGATCGGGGGTACCAAGAGACCCAGTACTTC,CSVDRGYQETQYF
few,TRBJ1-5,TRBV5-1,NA,TGCGCCAGCAGCTTGGTACCGGATAGCAATCAGCCCCAGCATTTT,CASSLVPDSNQPQHF
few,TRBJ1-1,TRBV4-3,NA,TGCGCCAGCAGCCAAGTGCACGGGAACACTGAAGCTTTCTTT,CASSQVHGNTEAFF
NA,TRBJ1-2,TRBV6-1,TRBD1,TGTGCCAGCAGTCCACACAGGGGACAGAACTATGGCTACACCTTC,CASSPHRGQNYGYTF
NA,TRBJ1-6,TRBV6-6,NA,TGTGCCAGCAGTTACGACAAGGGTTCACCCCTCCACTTT,CASSYDKGSPLHF
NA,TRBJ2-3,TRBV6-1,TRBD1,TGTGCCAGCAGTACCACAGGGGACATGGCGGCTACGCAGTATTTT,CASSTTGDMAATQYF
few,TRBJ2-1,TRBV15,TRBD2,TGTGCCACCAGCAGCCCCCGACTAGCGGAGGACAATGAGCAGTTCTTC,CATSSPRLAEDNEQFF
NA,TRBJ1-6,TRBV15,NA,TGTGCCACCAGTCGGGACACGAATTCACCCCTCCACTTT,CATSRDTNSPLHF
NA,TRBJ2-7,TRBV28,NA,TGTGCCAGCAGTTTATTTTTCCCCCCATACGAGCAGTACTTC,CASSLFFPPYEQYF
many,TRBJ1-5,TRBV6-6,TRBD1,TGTGCCAGCAGCGGGGGACAGCCAGATCAGCCCCAGCATTTT,CASSGGQPDQPQHF
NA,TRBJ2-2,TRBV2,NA,TGTGCCAGCAGTGGGACCCCATTAGGCGGTTTGAACACCGGGGAGCTGTTTTTT,CASSGTPLGGLNTGELFF
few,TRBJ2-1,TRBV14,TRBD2,TGTGCCAGCAGCCCCGCCGGGGTGCTAGCGGGGGGGCCCCATGAGCAGTTCTTC,CASSPAGVLAGGPHEQFF
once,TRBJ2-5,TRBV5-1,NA,TGCGCCAGCAGCTTGGATGCGGGTAGAGAGACCCAGTACTTC,CASSLDAGRETQYF
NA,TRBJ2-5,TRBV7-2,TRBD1,TGTGCCAGCAGCGAGACAGGGATGTGGCCCGAGTACTTC,CASSETGMWPEYF
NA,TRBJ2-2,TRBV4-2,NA,TGTGCCAGCAGCCAAGCACCGGGGGTAAAATCCGGGGAGCTGTTTTTT,CASSQAPGVKSGELFF
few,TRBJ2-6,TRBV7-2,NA,TGTGCCAGCAGCCCCCTCGGCAACGTCCTGACTTTC,CASSPLGNVLTF
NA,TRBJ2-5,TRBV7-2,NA,TGTGCCAGCAGCTTATTTGGGGGGGAGACCCAGTACTTC,CASSLFGGETQYF
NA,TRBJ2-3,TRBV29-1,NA,TGCAGCGTTGATCGTAGGGAGAGGGATACGCAGTATTTT,CSVDRRERDTQYF
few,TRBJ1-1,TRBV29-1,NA,TGCAGCGTTGGAGGAGCTGAAGCTTTCTTT,CSVGGAEAFF
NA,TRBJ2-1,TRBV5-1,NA,TGCGCCAGCAGCTTGGAACAGATCGGGGGTGAGCAGTTCTTC,CASSLEQIGGEQFF
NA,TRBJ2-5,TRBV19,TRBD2,TGTGCCAGTAATCGGCGGGGGGGAGAGACCCAGTACTTC,CASNRRGGETQYF
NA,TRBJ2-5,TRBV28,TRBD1,TGTGCCAGCAGTAAACAACAGGGGGCAGAGACCCAGTACTTC,CASSKQQGAETQYF
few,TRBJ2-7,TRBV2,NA,TGTGCCAGCGGTACACGGTCCTCGAGCTCCTACGAGCAGTACTTC,CASGTRSSSSYEQYF
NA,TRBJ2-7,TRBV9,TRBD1,TGTGCCAGCAGCGCCACGACAGGGAGCTCCTACGAGCAGTACTTC,CASSATTGSSYEQYF
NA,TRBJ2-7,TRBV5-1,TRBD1,TGCGCCAGCAGCCCTGGACAGGACCCCTACGAGCAGTACTTC,CASSPGQDPYEQYF
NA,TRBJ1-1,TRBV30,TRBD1,TGTGCCTGGACCGACAGGGCTGGGACTGAAGCTTTCTTT,CAWTDRAGTEAFF
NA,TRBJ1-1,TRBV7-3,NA,TGTGCCAGCAGCTTAAAGAGGGATTCTGAAGCTTTCTTT,CASSLKRDSEAFF
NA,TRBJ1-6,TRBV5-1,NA,TGCGCCAGCAGCCAGGAGGTAGACGGGATGACACCCCTCCACTTT,CASSQEVDGMTPLHF
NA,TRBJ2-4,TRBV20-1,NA,TGCAGTGCTTACGACATGGACATTCAGTACTTC,CSAYDMDIQYF
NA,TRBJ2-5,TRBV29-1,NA,TGCAGCGTAGGAGCGGATCTTCAGTACTTC,CSVGADLQYF
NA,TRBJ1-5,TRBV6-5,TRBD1,TGTGCCAGCAGGGGACAGGGGCATCAGCCCCAGCATTTT,CASRGQGHQPQHF